Reported below is one T cell receptor beta chain. The sample is drawn from a study of blood T cell repertoires in COVID-19. About the study: Sample material is recorded as cDNA or gDNA derived from T cells, B-cell-depleted T cells, or PBMCs.

The CDR3 extends over 13 amino acids. CDR1 and CDR2 from the germline V gene are GTSNPN and SVGIG (reference sequence). V shed 1 base and J shed 2 bases, with 9 bases lying between them. Method: immunoSEQ multiplex PCR; TCRdb's copy keeps in-frame clones and lacks some. The repertoire holds around 130,000 clones, with about 85% as singletons. The receptor comes from a man between 60 and 75 years old with acute or convalescent COVID-19. The J gene is TRBJ2-7, the V gene TRBV30; D perhaps matches TRBD2 (5 bases). Specimen: peripheral blood. In DNA form, the CDR3 reads TGTGCCTGGAGTGGCCCGGGGACCTACGAGCAGTACTTC. It is translated as CAWSGPGTYEQYF.